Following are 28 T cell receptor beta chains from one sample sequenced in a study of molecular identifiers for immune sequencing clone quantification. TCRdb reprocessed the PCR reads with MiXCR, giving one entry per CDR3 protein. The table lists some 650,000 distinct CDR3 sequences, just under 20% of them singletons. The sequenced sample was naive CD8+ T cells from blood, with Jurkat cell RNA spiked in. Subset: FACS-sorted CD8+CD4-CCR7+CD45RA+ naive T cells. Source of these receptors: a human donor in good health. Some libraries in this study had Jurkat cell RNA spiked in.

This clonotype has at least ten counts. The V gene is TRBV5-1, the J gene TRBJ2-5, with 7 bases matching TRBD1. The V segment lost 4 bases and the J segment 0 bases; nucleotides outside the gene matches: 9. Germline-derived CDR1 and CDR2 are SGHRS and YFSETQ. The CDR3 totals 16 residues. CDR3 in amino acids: CASSQWPGTDQETQYF. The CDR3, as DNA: TGCGCCAGCAGCCAATGGCCCGGGACAGACCAAGAGACCCAGTACTTC.

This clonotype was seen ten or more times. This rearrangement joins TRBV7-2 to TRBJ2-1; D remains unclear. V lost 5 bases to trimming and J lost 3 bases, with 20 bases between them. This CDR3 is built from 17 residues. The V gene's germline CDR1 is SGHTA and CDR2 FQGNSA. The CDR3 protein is CASSASTMGSYYNEQFF. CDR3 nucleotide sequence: TGTGCCAGCAGCGCAAGTACAATGGGGTCCTACTACAATGAGCAGTTCTTC.

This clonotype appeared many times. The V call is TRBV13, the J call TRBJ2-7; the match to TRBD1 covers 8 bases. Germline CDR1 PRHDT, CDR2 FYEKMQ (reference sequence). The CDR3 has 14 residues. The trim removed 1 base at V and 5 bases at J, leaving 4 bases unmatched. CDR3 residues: CASSLAQGADEQYF. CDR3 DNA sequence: TGTGCCAGCAGCTTAGCCCAGGGGGCCGACGAGCAGTACTTC.

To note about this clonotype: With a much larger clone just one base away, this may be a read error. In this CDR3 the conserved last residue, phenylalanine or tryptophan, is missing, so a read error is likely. This chain's CDR3 is CASSHAGINGYTL. The CDR3 nucleotides are TGTGCCAGCAGTCACGCAGGGATCAATGGCTACACCCTC. The chain has TRBV6-2 or TRBV6-3 and TRBJ1-2; D possibly corresponds to TRBD1 (5 bases). The CDR3 spans 13 residues. The germline V gene has CDR1 MNHEY and CDR2 SVGEGT. Trimming pared 5 bases from V and 6 bases from J, leaving 13 bases between.

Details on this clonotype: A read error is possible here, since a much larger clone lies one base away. CDR3 protein: CASSNLASYSEQFF. The DNA of the CDR3 is TGTGCCAGCAGTAATCTAGCGAGCTACAGTGAGCAGTTCTTC. The V and J genes are TRBV7-9 and TRBJ2-1; a weak D match, TRBD2 (6 bases). Germline loops: CDR1 SEHNR, CDR2 FQNEAQ (reference sequence). This CDR3 comprises 14 residues.

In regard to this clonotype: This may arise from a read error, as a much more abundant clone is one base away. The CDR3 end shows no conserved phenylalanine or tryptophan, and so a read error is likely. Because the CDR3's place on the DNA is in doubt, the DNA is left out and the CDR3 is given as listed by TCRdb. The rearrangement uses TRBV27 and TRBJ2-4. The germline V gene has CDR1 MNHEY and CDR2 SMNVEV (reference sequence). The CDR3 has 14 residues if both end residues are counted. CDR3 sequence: CASSFLENKNIQYS.

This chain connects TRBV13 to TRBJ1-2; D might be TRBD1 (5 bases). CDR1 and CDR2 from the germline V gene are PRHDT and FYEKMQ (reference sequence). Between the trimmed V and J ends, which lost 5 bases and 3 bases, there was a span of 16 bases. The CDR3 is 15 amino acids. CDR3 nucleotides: TGTGCCAGCAGCCCAACGGGGGAGGCTGACTATGGCTACACCTTC. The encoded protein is CASSPTGEADYGYTF.

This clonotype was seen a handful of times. The DNA for the CDR3 is TGTGCCTGGAACAGGCGGCGGGCCTACGAGCAGTACTTC. Its protein is CAWNRRRAYEQYF. V usage is TRBV30 and J usage is TRBJ2-7, with D perhaps matching TRBD1 or TRBD2 (5 bases each). Trimming stripped 4 bases from V and 2 bases from J, with 12 bases between. The CDR3 sequence is 13 residues long. From germline, CDR1 is GTSNPN and CDR2 SVGIG (reference sequence).

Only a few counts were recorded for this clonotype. CDR3 loop: CASRGLIGEQYF. Written as DNA, the CDR3 is TGTGCCAGCAGGGGACTGATAGGGGAGCAGTACTTC. The chain recombines TRBV2 with TRBJ2-7; D is perhaps TRBD2 (6 bases). This CDR3 has 12 residues. The germline gives CDR1 SNHLY, CDR2 FYNNEI. V was trimmed by 6 bases and J by 7 bases, leaving 13 bases between them.

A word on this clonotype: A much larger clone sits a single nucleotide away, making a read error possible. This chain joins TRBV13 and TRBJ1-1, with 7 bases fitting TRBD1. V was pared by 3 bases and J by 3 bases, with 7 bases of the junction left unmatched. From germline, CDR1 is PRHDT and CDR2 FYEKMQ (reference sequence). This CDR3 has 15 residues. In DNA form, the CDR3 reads TGTGCCAGCAGCTTCTACAGGGGCATGGACACTGAAGCTTTCTTT. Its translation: CASSFYRGMDTEAFF.

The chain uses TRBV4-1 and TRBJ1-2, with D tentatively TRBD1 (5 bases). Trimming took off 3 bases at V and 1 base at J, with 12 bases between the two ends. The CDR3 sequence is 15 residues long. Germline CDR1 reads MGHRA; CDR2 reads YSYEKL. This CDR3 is CASSHIGGDNYGYTF. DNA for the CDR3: TGCGCCAGCAGCCACATTGGAGGGGATAACTATGGCTACACCTTC.

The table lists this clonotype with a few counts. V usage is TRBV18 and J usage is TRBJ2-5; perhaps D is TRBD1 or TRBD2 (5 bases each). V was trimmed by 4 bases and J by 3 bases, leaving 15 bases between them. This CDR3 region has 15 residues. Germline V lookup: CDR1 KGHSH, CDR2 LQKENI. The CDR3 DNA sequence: TGTGCCAGCTCACGCCCACTCGGGGCGAAAGAGACCCAGTACTTC. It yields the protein CASSRPLGAKETQYF.

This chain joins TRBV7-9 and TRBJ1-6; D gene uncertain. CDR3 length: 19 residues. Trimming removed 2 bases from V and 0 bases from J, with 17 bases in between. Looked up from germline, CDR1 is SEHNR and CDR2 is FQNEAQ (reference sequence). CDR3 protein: CASSLPGSVGSSYNSPLHF. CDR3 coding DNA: TGTGCCAGCAGCTTACCCGGCAGCGTCGGAAGCTCCTATAATTCACCCCTCCACTTT.

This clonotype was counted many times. CDR3 in amino acids: CASSPLLGVVAYEQYF. CDR3 nucleotides: TGTGCCAGCAGCCCCCTATTGGGGGTAGTCGCGTACGAGCAGTACTTC. The chain links TRBV7-6 to TRBJ2-7, with D possibly being TRBD1 or TRBD2 (5 bases each). V was clipped by 5 bases and J by 4 bases, with 21 bases between them. The germline gives CDR1 SGHVS, CDR2 FNYEAQ. The CDR3 spans 16 residues.

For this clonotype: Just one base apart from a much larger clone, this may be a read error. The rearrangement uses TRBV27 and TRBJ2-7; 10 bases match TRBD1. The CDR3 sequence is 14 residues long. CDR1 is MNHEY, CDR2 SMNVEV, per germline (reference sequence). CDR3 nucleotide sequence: TGTGCCGGCAGATATGGACAGGGGGGCTACGAGCAGTACTTC. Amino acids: CAGRYGQGGYEQYF.

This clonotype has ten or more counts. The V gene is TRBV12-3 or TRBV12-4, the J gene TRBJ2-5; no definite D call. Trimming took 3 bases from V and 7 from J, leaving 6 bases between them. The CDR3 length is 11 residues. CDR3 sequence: CASSLIGTQYF. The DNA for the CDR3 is TGTGCCAGCAGTTTGATAGGGACCCAGTACTTC.

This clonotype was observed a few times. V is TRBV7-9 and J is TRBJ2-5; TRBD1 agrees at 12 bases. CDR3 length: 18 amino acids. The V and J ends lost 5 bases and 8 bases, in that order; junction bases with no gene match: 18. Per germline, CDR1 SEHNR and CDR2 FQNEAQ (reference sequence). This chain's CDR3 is CASSASSGSGTGGETQYF. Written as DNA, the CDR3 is TGTGCCAGCAGCGCCTCCAGCGGGTCCGGGACAGGGGGCGAAACCCAGTACTTC. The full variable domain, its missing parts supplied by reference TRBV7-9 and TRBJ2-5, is DTGVSQNPRHKITKRGQNVTFRCDPISEHNRLYWYRQTLGQGPEFLTYFQNEAQLEKSRLLSDRFSAERPKGSFSTLEIQRTEQGDSAMYLCASSASSGSGTGGETQYFGPGTRLLVL.

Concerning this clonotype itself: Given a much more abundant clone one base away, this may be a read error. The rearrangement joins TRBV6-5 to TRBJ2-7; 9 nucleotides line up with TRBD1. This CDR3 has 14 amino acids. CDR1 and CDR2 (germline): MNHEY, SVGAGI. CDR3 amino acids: CAGSTRDRDYEQYF. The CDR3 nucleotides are TGTGCCGGCAGTACCCGGGACAGGGACTACGAGCAGTACTTC.

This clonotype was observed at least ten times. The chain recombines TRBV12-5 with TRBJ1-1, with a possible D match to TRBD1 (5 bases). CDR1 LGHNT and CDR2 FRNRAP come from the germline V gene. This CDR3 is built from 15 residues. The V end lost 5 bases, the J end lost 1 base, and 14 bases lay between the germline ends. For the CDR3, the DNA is TGTGCTAGTGGTCAATTCCAGACAGCGAACACTGAAGCTTTCTTT. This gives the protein CASGQFQTANTEAFF. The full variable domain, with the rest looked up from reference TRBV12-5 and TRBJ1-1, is DARVTQTPRHKVTEMGQEVTMRCQPILGHNTVFWYRQTMMQGLELLAYFRNRAPLDDSGMPKDRFSAEMPDATLATLKIQPSEPRDSAVYFCASGQFQTANTEAFFGQGTRLTVV.

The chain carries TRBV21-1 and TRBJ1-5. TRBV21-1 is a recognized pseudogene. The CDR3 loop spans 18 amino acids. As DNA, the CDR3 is TGTGCCAGCAGCAAAACGGGGGGAGGGCGTCCAGAGGATCAGCCCCAGCATTTT. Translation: CASSKTGGGRPEDQPQHF.

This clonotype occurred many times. In nucleotides, the CDR3 is TGCAGTGCTAGAGATGAACTAGCGATCACCTACGAGCAGTACTTC. Protein sequence: CSARDELAITYEQYF. The rearrangement links TRBV20-1 to TRBJ2-7; TRBD2 matches 7 bases. Trimming removed 0 bases from V and 2 bases from J; junction bases left unmatched: 7. This CDR3 spans 15 amino acids. Germline CDR1 reads DFQATT; CDR2 reads SNEGSKA (reference sequence).

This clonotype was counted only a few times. CDR3 region: CASSSRGGYNSPLHF. The DNA of the CDR3 is TGTGCCAGCAGTTCTCGTGGGGGGTATAATTCACCCCTCCACTTT. This rearrangement joins TRBV7-9 to TRBJ1-6, with D possibly TRBD1 on 5 matching bases. Germline assignment: CDR1 SEHNR and CDR2 FQNEAQ (reference sequence). The CDR3 is made up of 15 amino acids. Trimming took 6 bases from V and 4 from J, leaving 13 bases between them. The entire variable domain, with the rest obtained from reference TRBV7-9 and TRBJ1-6, is as follows: DTGVSQNPRHKITKRGQNVTFRCDPISEHNRLYWYRQTLGQGPEFLTYFQNEAQLEKSRLLSDRFSAERPKGSFSTLEIQRTEQGDSAMYLCASSSRGGYNSPLHFGNGTRLTVT.

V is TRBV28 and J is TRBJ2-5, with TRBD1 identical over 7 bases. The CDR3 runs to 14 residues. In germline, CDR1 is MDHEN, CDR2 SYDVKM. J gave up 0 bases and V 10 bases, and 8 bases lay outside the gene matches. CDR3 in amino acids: CATYPRGYQETQYF. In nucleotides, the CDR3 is TGTGCCACCTACCCCAGGGGGTACCAAGAGACCCAGTACTTC.

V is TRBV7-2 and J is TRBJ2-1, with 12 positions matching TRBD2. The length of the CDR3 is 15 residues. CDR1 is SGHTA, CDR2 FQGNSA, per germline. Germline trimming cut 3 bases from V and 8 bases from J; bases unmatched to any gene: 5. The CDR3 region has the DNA TGTGCCAGCAGCTTCTGGACTAGCGGGATTTATGAGCAGTTCTTC. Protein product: CASSFWTSGIYEQFF.

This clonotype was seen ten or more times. The CDR3 sequence: CASSSSRDPQKTQYF. The DNA for the CDR3 is TGTGCCAGCAGTTCTAGCCGGGACCCCCAGAAGACCCAGTACTTC. This chain joins TRBV27 and TRBJ2-5; D tentatively fits TRBD1 or TRBD2 (5 bases each). Trimming shortened V by 4 bases and J by 6 bases, and 18 bases separated the two germline ends. The CDR3 runs 15 residues. Germline values: CDR1 MNHEY, CDR2 SMNVEV (reference sequence).

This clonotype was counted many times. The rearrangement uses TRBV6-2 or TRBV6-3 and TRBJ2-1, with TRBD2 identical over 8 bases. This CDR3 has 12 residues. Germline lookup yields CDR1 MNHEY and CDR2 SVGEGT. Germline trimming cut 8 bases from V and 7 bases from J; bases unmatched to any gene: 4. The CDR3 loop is CASPTSANEQFF. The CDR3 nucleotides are TGTGCCAGCCCGACTAGCGCGAATGAGCAGTTCTTC.

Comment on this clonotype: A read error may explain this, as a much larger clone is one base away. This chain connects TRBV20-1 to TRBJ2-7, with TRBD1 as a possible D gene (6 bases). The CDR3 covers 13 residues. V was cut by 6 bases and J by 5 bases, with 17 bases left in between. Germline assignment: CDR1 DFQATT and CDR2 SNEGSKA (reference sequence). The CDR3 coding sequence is TGCAGTGCAAACAGGGAGTGGACCCACGAGCAGTACTTC. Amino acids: CSANREWTHEQYF.

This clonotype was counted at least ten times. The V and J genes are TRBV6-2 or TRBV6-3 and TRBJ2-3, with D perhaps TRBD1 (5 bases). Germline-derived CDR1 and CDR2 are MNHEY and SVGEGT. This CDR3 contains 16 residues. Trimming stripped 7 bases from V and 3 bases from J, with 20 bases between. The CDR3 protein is CASTTEDTYPTDTQYF. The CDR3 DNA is TGTGCCAGCACCACTGAGGACACTTACCCGACAGATACGCAGTATTTT.